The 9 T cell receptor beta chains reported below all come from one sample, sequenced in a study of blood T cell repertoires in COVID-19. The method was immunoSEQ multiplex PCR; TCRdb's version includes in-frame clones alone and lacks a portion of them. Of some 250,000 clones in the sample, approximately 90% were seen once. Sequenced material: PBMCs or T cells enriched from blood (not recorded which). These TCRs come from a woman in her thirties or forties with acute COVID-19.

The CDR3 nucleotides read TGTGCCAGCAGCGGCGACAGCGCGCTGTTGTACTTC. Encoded protein: CASSGDSALLYF. V and J are TRBV9 and TRBJ2-4, with D possibly matching TRBD1 (5 bases). Trimming removed 3 bases from V and 15 bases from J, with 16 bases in between. The CDR3 spans 12 residues. Germline V gene data show CDR1 as SGDLS and CDR2 as YYNGEE. Full variable domain (rest looked up from reference TRBV9 and TRBJ2-4): DSGVTQTPKHLITATGQRVTLRCSPRSGDLSVYWYQQSLDQGLQFLIQYYNGEERAKGNILERFSAQQFPDLHSELNLSSLELGDSALYFCASSGDSALLYFGAGTRLSVL.

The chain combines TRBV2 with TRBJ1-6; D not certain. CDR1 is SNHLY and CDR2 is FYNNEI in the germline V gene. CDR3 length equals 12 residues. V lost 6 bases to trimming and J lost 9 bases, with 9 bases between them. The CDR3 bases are TGTGCCAGCAGAGAGCCGGGTTCACCCCTCCACTTT. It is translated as CASREPGSPLHF.

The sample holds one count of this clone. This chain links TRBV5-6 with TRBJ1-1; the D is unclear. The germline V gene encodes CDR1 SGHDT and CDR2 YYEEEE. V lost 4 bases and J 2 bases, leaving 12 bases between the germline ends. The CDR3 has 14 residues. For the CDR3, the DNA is TGTGCCAGCAGCGTGGCGACAACAAACACTGAAGCTTTCTTT. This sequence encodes CASSVATTNTEAFF.

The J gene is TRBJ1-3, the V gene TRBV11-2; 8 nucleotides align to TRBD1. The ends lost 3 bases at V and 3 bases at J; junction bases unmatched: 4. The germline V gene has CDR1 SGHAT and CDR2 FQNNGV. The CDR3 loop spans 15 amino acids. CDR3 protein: CASSFGTGFGNTIYF. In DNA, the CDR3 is TGTGCCAGCAGCTTCGGGACAGGCTTTGGAAACACCATATATTTT.

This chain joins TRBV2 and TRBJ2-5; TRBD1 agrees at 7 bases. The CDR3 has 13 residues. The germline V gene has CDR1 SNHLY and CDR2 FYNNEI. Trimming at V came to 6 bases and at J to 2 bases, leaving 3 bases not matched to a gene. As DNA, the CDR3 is TGTGCCAGCAGCGGGGACAGACAAGAGACCCAGTACTTC. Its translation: CASSGDRQETQYF.

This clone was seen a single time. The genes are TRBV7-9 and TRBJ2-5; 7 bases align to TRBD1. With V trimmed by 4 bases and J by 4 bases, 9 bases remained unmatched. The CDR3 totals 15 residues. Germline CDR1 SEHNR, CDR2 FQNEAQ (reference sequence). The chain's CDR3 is CASSSRDSFGETQYF. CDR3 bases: TGTGCCAGCAGCTCCCGGGACAGCTTCGGAGAGACCCAGTACTTC. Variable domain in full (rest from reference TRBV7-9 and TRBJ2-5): DTGVSQNPRHKITKRGQNVTFRCDPISEHNRLYWYRQTLGQGPEFLTYFQNEAQLEKSRLLSDRFSAERPKGSFSTLEIQRTEQGDSAMYLCASSSRDSFGETQYFGPGTRLLVL.

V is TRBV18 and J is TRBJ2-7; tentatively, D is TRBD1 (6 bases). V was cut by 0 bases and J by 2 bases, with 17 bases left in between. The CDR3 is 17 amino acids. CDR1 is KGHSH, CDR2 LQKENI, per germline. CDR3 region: CASSPPYEGTTTYEQYF. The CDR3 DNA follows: TGTGCCAGCTCACCACCTTATGAAGGGACAACCACCTACGAGCAGTACTTC. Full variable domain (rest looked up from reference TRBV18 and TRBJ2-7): NAGVMQNPRHLVRRRGQEARLRCSPMKGHSHVYWYRQLPEEGLKFMVYLQKENIIDESGMPKERFSAEFPKEGPSILRIQQVVRGDSAAYFCASSPPYEGTTTYEQYFGPGTRLTVT.

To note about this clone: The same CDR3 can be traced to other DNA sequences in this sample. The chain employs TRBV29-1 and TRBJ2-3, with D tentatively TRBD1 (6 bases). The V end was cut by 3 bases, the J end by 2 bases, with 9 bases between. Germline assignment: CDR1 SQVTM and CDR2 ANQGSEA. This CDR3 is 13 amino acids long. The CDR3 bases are TGCAGCGTTGAGGACAGTTACACAGATACGCAGTATTTT. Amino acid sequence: CSVEDSYTDTQYF.

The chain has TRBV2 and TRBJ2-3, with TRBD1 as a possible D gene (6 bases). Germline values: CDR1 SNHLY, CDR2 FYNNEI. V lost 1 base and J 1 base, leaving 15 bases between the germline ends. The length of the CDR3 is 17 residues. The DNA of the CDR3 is TGTGCCAGCAGTGAAGAGTACAGGGTGTGGGGCACAGATACGCAGTATTTT. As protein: CASSEEYRVWGTDTQYF. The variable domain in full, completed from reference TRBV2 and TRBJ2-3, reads EPEVTQTPSHQVTQMGQEVILRCVPISNHLYFYWYRQILGQKVEFLVSFYNNEISEKSEIFDDQFSVERPDGSNFTLKIRSTKLEDSAMYFCASSEEYRVWGTDTQYFGPGTRLTVL.